The present T cell receptor (beta chain) was sequenced within a study of CD8 T cells in ankylosing spondylitis. Study-level results: Existing reports had already noted some motif variants in reactive arthritis synovial fluid and blood.

This CDR3 spans 14 amino acids. Deletions cut 3 bases from V and 0 bases from J, with 9 bases between. Germline CDR1 and CDR2: SGHTA and FQGNSA. This clonotype was picked up a small number of times. Its antigen is still unknown. TCRdb called the 5' RACE reads again in MiXCR, with one record for every CDR3 protein. The sample shows around 150,000 distinct CDR3 sequences, around a tenth of them seen only once. The sample was blood, either unsorted or a sorted T cell fraction (not recorded which). The chain links TRBV7-2 to TRBJ2-7; no clear D. The receptor was isolated from a male donor with ankylosing spondylitis or in good health (not recorded which). CDR3 coding DNA: TGTGCCAGCAGCTTTGAACGGAGCTCCTACGAGCAGTACTTC. Amino acids: CASSFERSSYEQYF.